Reported below is one T cell receptor (beta chain). As originally analysed: Amplification with reference gene primers provided the estimates of nucleated cell counts. Profiling relied on immunoSEQ multiplex PCR, and the TCRdb table lists in-frame clones only, not all of them. The DNA gave D and trimming, while V, J and clone size come from that table. The data contain about 160,000 clones, 84% of them singletons. This specimen belongs to a study of blood T cell repertoires in COVID-19. Study as a whole: COVID-19 samples from acute and convalescent phases originated in the United States, Italy and Spain. Nucleic acid was either cDNA or gDNA, and it came from T cells, B-cell-depleted T cells, or PBMCs.

The CDR3 covers 13 residues. Looked up from germline, CDR1 is GTSNPN and CDR2 is SVGIG (reference sequence). V shed 4 bases and J shed 4 bases, with 10 bases lying between them. Sequenced sample: peripheral blood. The V call is TRBV30, the J call TRBJ1-4, with a weak D call TRBD1 (6 bases). The receptor was derived from a man between 70 and 80 years old with acute or convalescent COVID-19. The CDR3 loop reads CAWTDSFNEKLFF. The CDR3 nucleotides read TGTGCCTGGACGGACAGTTTTAATGAAAAACTGTTTTTT.